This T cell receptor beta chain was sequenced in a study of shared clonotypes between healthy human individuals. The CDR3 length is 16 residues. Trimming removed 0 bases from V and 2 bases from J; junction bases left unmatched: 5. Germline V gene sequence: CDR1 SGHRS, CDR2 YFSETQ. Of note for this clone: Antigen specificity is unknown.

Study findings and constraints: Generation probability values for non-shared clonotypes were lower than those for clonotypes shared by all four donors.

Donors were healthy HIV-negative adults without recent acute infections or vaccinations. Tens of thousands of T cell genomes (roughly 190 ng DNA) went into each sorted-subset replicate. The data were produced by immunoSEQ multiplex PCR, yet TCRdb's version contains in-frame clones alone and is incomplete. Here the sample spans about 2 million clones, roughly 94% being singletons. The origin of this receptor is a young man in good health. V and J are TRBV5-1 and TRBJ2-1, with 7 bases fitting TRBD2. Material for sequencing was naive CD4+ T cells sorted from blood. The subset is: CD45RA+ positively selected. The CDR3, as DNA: TGCGCCAGCAGCTTGGGAGCCCTAGCGGCCTACAATGAGCAGTTCTTC. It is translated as CASSLGALAAYNEQFF.